This entry is about one TCR beta chain. Germline-derived CDR1 and CDR2 are LNHNV and YYDKDF (reference sequence). The ends lost 0 bases at V and 4 bases at J; junction bases unmatched: 9. This CDR3 region has 17 residues. The data stem from a study of ipilimumab plus nivolumab after autologous stem cell transplantation. Starting 14 to 28 days after autologous transplant, ipilimumab 1 mg/kg was given. Clones were read by immunoSEQ multiplex PCR, and TCRdb kept only the in-frame ones, dropping some. The sample records about 6,000 clones, 80% to 90% being singletons. The sequence derives from a female donor with multiple myeloma. The chain recombines TRBV15 with TRBJ1-1; 9 positions agree with TRBD1. The input for sequencing was PBMCs, taken in a trial of ipilimumab plus nivolumab as post-transplant consolidation. This CDR3 reads CATSRDSGTGRGTEAFF. The CDR3 DNA reads TGTGCCACCAGCAGAGATTCCGGGACAGGGCGAGGCACTGAAGCTTTCTTT.